These 18 T cell receptor beta chains came from one sample sequenced in a study of OX40 agonist ivuxolimab in advanced cancers. Clones were sequenced by immunoSEQ multiplex PCR, and TCRdb holds only the in-frame ones, with some missing. The sample carries about 68,000 clones, roughly nine tenths recorded once. The sequences come from CD4+ or CD8+ T cells sorted from blood, collected in a trial of the OX40 agonist ivuxolimab. The receptors were sampled from an adult with an advanced solid tumor such as melanoma, head and neck, liver or kidney cancer.

V gene TRBV28 combines with J gene TRBJ2-7; no clear D gene. Germline CDR1 reads MDHEN; CDR2 reads SYDVKM. This CDR3 has 15 amino acids. Trimming removed 3 bases at V and 0 bases at J, with 12 bases between. CDR3 loop: CASSFITGNSYEQYF. CDR3 in DNA: TGTGCCAGCAGTTTTATTACCGGTAACTCCTACGAGCAGTACTTC. The full variable domain, rest sourced from reference TRBV28 and TRBJ2-7, is DVKVTQSSRYLVKRTGEKVFLECVQDMDHENMFWYRQDPGLGLRLIYFSYDVKMKEKGDIPEGYSVSREKKERFSLILESASTNQTSMYLCASSFITGNSYEQYFGPGTRLTVT.

A single count supports this clone. The J gene is TRBJ2-1, the V gene TRBV9; D remains unclear. Looked up from germline, CDR1 is SGDLS and CDR2 is YYNGEE. Trimming took 4 bases from V and 2 from J, leaving 16 bases between them. The CDR3 has 16 residues. Here the CDR3 reads CASSPSGAVAYNEQFF. The CDR3 DNA reads as TGTGCCAGCAGCCCCTCCGGCGCGGTAGCCTACAATGAGCAGTTCTTC.

V usage is TRBV11-2 and J usage is TRBJ2-7; TRBD2 agrees at 11 bases. The germline V gene has CDR1 SGHAT and CDR2 FQNNGV. Trimming cost V 5 bases and J 7 bases; bases outside gene matches: 13. The CDR3 totals 16 residues. The CDR3 DNA sequence: TGTGCCAGCAGCCTTCACGGGACTAGCGGTCCCCGGGAGCAGTACTTC. This encodes CASSLHGTSGPREQYF.

The CDR3 sequence: CASSRGASGGFQQFF. CDR3 in DNA: TGTGCCAGCAGTAGAGGGGCTAGCGGAGGGTTTCAACAGTTCTTC. The rearrangement joins TRBV6-5 to TRBJ2-1, with 7 nucleotides matching TRBD2. V gave up 5 bases and J gave up 13 bases; unmatched junction bases: 17. The germline V gene has CDR1 MNHEY and CDR2 SVGAGI. The CDR3 extends over 15 amino acids.

The V and J genes are TRBV7-7 and TRBJ2-5, with D maybe TRBD1 (6 bases). The V gene's germline CDR1 is SSHAT and CDR2 FNYEAQ (reference sequence). Trimming stripped 5 bases from V and 5 bases from J, with 15 bases between. This CDR3 region has 14 residues. CDR3 nucleotide sequence: TGTGCCAGCAGCCTGGGACATCTAGGGGAGACCCAGTACTTC. Translated: CASSLGHLGETQYF.

The chain combines TRBV10-1 with TRBJ2-3; D is unclear. The CDR3 has 16 residues. Between the trimmed V and J ends, which lost 0 bases and 5 bases, there was a span of 15 bases. Germline lookup yields CDR1 WNHNN and CDR2 SYGVQD (reference sequence). The chain's CDR3 is CASSESSWADEDTQYF. The CDR3, as DNA: TGCGCCAGCAGTGAGTCGAGCTGGGCTGACGAAGATACGCAGTATTTT.

The genes are TRBV5-1 and TRBJ1-1; D unclear. V was clipped by 0 bases and J by 6 bases, with 12 bases between them. The CDR3 spans 14 residues. Germline V gene sequence: CDR1 SGHRS, CDR2 YFSETQ. The CDR3, as DNA: TGCGCCAGCAGCTTGGAAGGGTACCCCTCTGAAGCTTTCTTT. It encodes CASSLEGYPSEAFF.

This clone was observed a handful of times. The V call is TRBV30, the J call TRBJ1-1; tentative D call: TRBD1 (5 bases). The CDR3 has 14 amino acids. The V gene lost 0 bases and the J gene lost 3 bases, with 11 bases spanning the gap. The germline gives CDR1 GTSNPN, CDR2 SVGIG (reference sequence). CDR3 sequence: CAWSVAGIHTEAFF. In DNA form, the CDR3 reads TGTGCCTGGAGTGTTGCAGGGATTCACACTGAAGCTTTCTTT.

V and J are TRBV10-2 and TRBJ2-1; tentative D call: TRBD1 (5 bases). Germline CDR1 WSHSY, CDR2 SAAADI. The CDR3 loop spans 12 amino acids. The V end lost 5 bases, the J end lost 4 bases, and 6 bases lay between the germline ends. The CDR3 loop reads CASSTGYNEQFF. Here the CDR3 DNA reads TGCGCCAGCAGTACAGGTTACAATGAGCAGTTCTTC.

The CDR3 DNA follows: TGCGCCAGCCGGGACAGGGAGAATTCACCCCTCCACTTT. This codes for CASRDRENSPLHF. The chain links TRBV5-1 to TRBJ1-6, with 9 nucleotides matching TRBD1. This CDR3 contains 13 residues. The J segment lost 7 bases and the V segment lost 7 bases, leaving 3 bases of the junction unmatched. Germline V CDR1 and CDR2: SGHRS, YFSETQ.

This chain uses TRBV9 with TRBJ1-3, with TRBD1 matching 8 bases. Trimming at V came to 0 bases and at J to 8 bases, leaving 13 bases not matched to a gene. The germline gives CDR1 SGDLS, CDR2 YYNGEE. This CDR3 comprises 17 residues. CDR3 protein: CASSVGGTGRSRDTIYF. The CDR3 nucleotides are TGTGCCAGCAGCGTAGGGGGGACAGGCCGAAGTAGGGACACCATATATTTT.

The chain couples TRBV11-2 to TRBJ2-2; D is possibly TRBD1 (6 bases). In germline, CDR1 is SGHAT, CDR2 FQNNGV. V was clipped by 1 base and J by 9 bases, with 18 bases between them. The CDR3 has 16 amino acids. The CDR3 here is CASSLADRLRGRELFF. The CDR3 DNA is TGTGCCAGCAGCTTAGCTGACAGGCTAAGAGGAAGGGAGCTGTTTTTT.

This clone was detected a few times. The chain carries TRBV29-1 and TRBJ1-5; 7 nucleotides line up with TRBD1. Germline CDR1 SQVTM, CDR2 ANQGSEA. This CDR3 contains 13 residues. With V trimmed by 6 bases and J by 5 bases, 7 bases remained unmatched. Here the CDR3 reads CSVSGGWDQPQHF. The CDR3 region has the DNA TGCAGCGTGTCAGGGGGATGGGATCAGCCCCAGCATTTT.

As regards this clone: Germline and junction disagree at one end, which may indicate a read error. The chain recombines TRBV6-6 with TRBJ2-5; 9 nucleotides line up with TRBD1. CDR3 length: 14 residues. Germline V gene sequence: CDR1 MNHNY, CDR2 SVGAGI (reference sequence). DNA of the CDR3: TGTGCCAGCAAAAAAGGACAGGGGATAGAGGCCCAGTACTTC. Translated, it gives CASKKGQGIEAQYF.

This clone appeared once. The chain recombines TRBV27 with TRBJ1-3; D is undetermined. Trimming removed 3 bases at V and 2 bases at J, with 8 bases between. This CDR3 region has 14 residues. Germline CDR1 and CDR2: MNHEY and SMNVEV (reference sequence). The CDR3 loop is CASSFNGAGNTIYF. The CDR3 bases are TGTGCCAGCAGTTTCAACGGGGCTGGAAACACCATATATTTT.

This sequence joins TRBV5-5 and TRBJ2-5, with TRBD2 matching 13 bases. Germline V gives CDR1 SGHKS, CDR2 YYEKEE (reference sequence). V trimming: 2 bases; J trimming: 4 bases; junction bases outside the gene matches: 2. The CDR3 is 15 amino acids. CDR3 sequence: CASSFGLAGVETQYF. CDR3 bases: TGTGCCAGCAGCTTCGGACTAGCGGGAGTAGAGACCCAGTACTTC.

The gene calls are TRBV6-5 and TRBJ1-4; D is unclear. There are 15 residues in the CDR3. From germline, CDR1 is MNHEY and CDR2 SVGAGI. The V end lost 6 bases, the J end lost 0 bases, and 11 bases lay between the germline ends. CDR3 region: CASRHRAATNEKLFF. DNA for the CDR3: TGTGCCAGCAGGCACCGGGCCGCAACTAATGAAAAACTGTTTTTT.

The chain joins TRBV18 to TRBJ1-5, with D possibly TRBD1 on 5 matching bases. This CDR3 has 16 amino acids. The V end lost 1 base, the J end lost 5 bases, and 15 bases lay between the germline ends. The germline gives CDR1 KGHSH, CDR2 LQKENI. The chain's CDR3 is CASSPLRQGFHQPQHF. DNA for the CDR3: TGTGCCAGCTCACCACTTCGGCAGGGCTTTCATCAGCCCCAGCATTTT.